The rows below give T cell receptor beta chains drawn from one sample of a study of OX40 agonist ivuxolimab in advanced cancers. Produced via immunoSEQ multiplex PCR; TCRdb's table is partial and in-frame only. The sample consists of under 55,000 clones, less than 90% of them appearing once. The specimen comprised CD4+ or CD8+ T cells sorted from blood, sampled in a trial of the OX40 agonist ivuxolimab. These receptors came from an adult with an advanced solid tumor such as melanoma, head and neck, liver or kidney cancer. CDR3s include the opening cysteine and the closing phenylalanine or tryptophan. The D gene is left open where the match is weak. Not every row has a clone size; where given, it reads once, few, many or a size class.

cdr3_aa: CASSGEIGSYGYTF
cdr3_nt: TGTGCCAGCAGTGGCGAGATAGGGAGCTATGGCTACACCTTC
d_call: NA
v_call: TRBV2
clone_size: NA
j_call: TRBJ1-2

cdr3_aa: CASSFLRGGYEQYF
cdr3_nt: TGCGCCAGCAGCTTCCTGCGGGGGGGATACGAGCAGTACTTC
d_call: TRBD2
v_call: TRBV5-1
clone_size: NA
j_call: TRBJ2-7

cdr3_aa: CASSSESTGGNSEAFF
cdr3_nt: TGTGCCAGCAGCTCAGAATCGACAGGGGGCAACTCTGAAGCTTTCTTT
d_call: TRBD1
v_call: TRBV7-9
clone_size: NA
j_call: TRBJ1-1

cdr3_aa: CASSALDTQYF
cdr3_nt: TGCGCCAGCAGTGCCCTCGATACGCAGTATTTT
d_call: NA
v_call: TRBV10-2
clone_size: NA
j_call: TRBJ2-3

cdr3_aa: CASSLGQGAPGANVLTF
cdr3_nt: TGTGCCAGCAGCTTGGGACAGGGGGCGCCTGGGGCCAACGTCCTGACTTTC
d_call: TRBD1
v_call: TRBV7-7
clone_size: NA
j_call: TRBJ2-6

cdr3_aa: CASTPRGKRITGYTF
cdr3_nt: TGCGCCAGCACTCCCCGGGGAAAGCGCATCACTGGCTACACCTTC
d_call: NA
v_call: TRBV10-1
clone_size: once
j_call: TRBJ1-2

cdr3_aa: CASSLSPLNTGELFF
cdr3_nt: TGTGCCAGCAGCTTGAGCCCCCTGAACACCGGGGAGCTGTTTTTT
d_call: NA
v_call: TRBV7-2
clone_size: NA
j_call: TRBJ2-2

cdr3_aa: CASSLEARVNTIYF
cdr3_nt: TGTGCCAGCAGCTTGGAAGCGAGGGTAAACACCATATATTTT
d_call: NA
v_call: TRBV13
clone_size: few
j_call: TRBJ1-3

cdr3_aa: CASRRVGNTEAFF
cdr3_nt: TGTGCCAGTAGGAGAGTAGGGAACACTGAAGCTTTCTTT
d_call: NA
v_call: TRBV19
clone_size: once
j_call: TRBJ1-1

cdr3_aa: CASSLDADTQYF
cdr3_nt: TGCGCCAGCAGCTTGGACGCAGATACGCAGTATTTT
d_call: NA
v_call: TRBV5-1
clone_size: NA
j_call: TRBJ2-3

cdr3_aa: CASSPGTANNSPLHF
cdr3_nt: TGCGCCAGCAGCCCGGGGACAGCCAATAATTCACCCCTCCACTTT
d_call: TRBD1
v_call: TRBV5-1
clone_size: NA
j_call: TRBJ1-6

cdr3_aa: CASSLGLARETQYF
cdr3_nt: TGCGCCAGCAGCTTGGGACTAGCTCGGGAGACCCAGTACTTC
d_call: TRBD2
v_call: TRBV5-1
clone_size: NA
j_call: TRBJ2-5

cdr3_aa: CASSFTEQQETQYF
cdr3_nt: TGTGCCAGCAGCTTTACTGAACAGCAAGAGACCCAGTACTTC
d_call: NA
v_call: TRBV7-8
clone_size: NA
j_call: TRBJ2-5

cdr3_aa: CVSSLAGGYTGELFF
cdr3_nt: TGCGTCAGCAGCTTAGCGGGGGGTTACACCGGGGAGCTGTTTTTT
d_call: TRBD2
v_call: TRBV5-1
clone_size: once
j_call: TRBJ2-2

cdr3_aa: CASSFQQGGTGELFF
cdr3_nt: TGCGCCAGCAGCTTTCAACAGGGGGGCACCGGGGAGCTGTTTTTT
d_call: TRBD1
v_call: TRBV5-1
clone_size: NA
j_call: TRBJ2-2

cdr3_aa: CASTERAGGSLGETQYF
cdr3_nt: TGTGCCAGTACCGAAAGAGCGGGGGGATCTTTAGGAGAGACCCAGTACTTC
d_call: TRBD2
v_call: TRBV19
clone_size: NA
j_call: TRBJ2-5

cdr3_aa: CAWSVGGGYEQYF
cdr3_nt: TGTGCCTGGAGTGTAGGGGGGGGGTACGAGCAGTACTTC
d_call: NA
v_call: TRBV30
clone_size: NA
j_call: TRBJ2-7

cdr3_aa: CASSLGGGTTEAFF
cdr3_nt: TGTGCCAGCAGCTTAGGAGGGGGGACGACTGAAGCTTTCTTT
d_call: NA
v_call: TRBV5-6
clone_size: NA
j_call: TRBJ1-1

cdr3_aa: CASTRGDHTTNEKLFF
cdr3_nt: TGTGCCAGCACCAGGGGTGACCATACAACTAATGAAAAACTGTTTTTT
d_call: NA
v_call: TRBV2
clone_size: NA
j_call: TRBJ1-4

cdr3_aa: CASSRDRFTDTQYF
cdr3_nt: TGCGCCAGCTCCCGGGACAGATTCACAGATACGCAGTATTTT
d_call: TRBD1
v_call: TRBV5-1
clone_size: NA
j_call: TRBJ2-3

cdr3_aa: CASIGGRSDLNTEAFF
cdr3_nt: TGCGCCAGCATTGGTGGCAGGAGTGATTTGAACACTGAAGCTTTCTTT
d_call: NA
v_call: TRBV10-2
clone_size: NA
j_call: TRBJ1-1

cdr3_aa: CASSLGTGLGSPLHF
cdr3_nt: TGCGCCAGCAGCCTAGGGACAGGGCTGGGTTCACCCCTCCACTTT
d_call: TRBD1
v_call: TRBV5-1
clone_size: NA
j_call: TRBJ1-6

cdr3_aa: CASSGTLGANVLTF
cdr3_nt: TGTGCCAGCAGTGGGACCCTTGGGGCCAACGTCCTGACTTTC
d_call: NA
v_call: TRBV6-1
clone_size: NA
j_call: TRBJ2-6

cdr3_aa: CASSKEQGNTGELFF
cdr3_nt: TGCGCCAGCAGCAAGGAACAGGGGAACACCGGGGAGCTGTTTTTT
d_call: NA
v_call: TRBV5-1
clone_size: NA
j_call: TRBJ2-2

cdr3_aa: CASSLGRGRIYGYTF
cdr3_nt: TGTGCCAGCAGCTTGGGTAGGGGGCGGATCTATGGCTACACCTTC
d_call: TRBD1
v_call: TRBV5-6
clone_size: NA
j_call: TRBJ1-2

cdr3_aa: CASTPRDREYGYTF
cdr3_nt: TGTGCCAGCACCCCAAGGGACAGGGAGTATGGCTACACCTTC
d_call: TRBD1
v_call: TRBV5-8
clone_size: NA
j_call: TRBJ1-2

cdr3_aa: CASRGHMTGELFF
cdr3_nt: TGCGCCAGCCGGGGACACATGACCGGGGAGCTGTTTTTT
d_call: NA
v_call: TRBV10-1
clone_size: NA
j_call: TRBJ2-2

cdr3_aa: CAISRGAGSNQPQHF
cdr3_nt: TGTGCCATCAGCCGAGGGGCAGGGAGCAATCAGCCCCAGCATTTT
d_call: NA
v_call: TRBV10-3
clone_size: NA
j_call: TRBJ1-5

cdr3_aa: CASSPPSASGTQYF
cdr3_nt: TGTGCCAGCTCACCACCTTCGGCTAGCGGTACGCAGTATTTT
d_call: TRBD2
v_call: TRBV18
clone_size: NA
j_call: TRBJ2-3

cdr3_aa: CSVEELQGASTQYF
cdr3_nt: TGCAGCGTAGAAGAACTTCAGGGGGCGAGTACGCAGTATTTT
d_call: TRBD1
v_call: TRBV29-1
clone_size: once
j_call: TRBJ2-3

cdr3_aa: CASSLGTGGKETQYF
cdr3_nt: TGCGCCAGCAGCTTGGGGACAGGGGGTAAAGAGACCCAGTACTTC
d_call: TRBD1
v_call: TRBV5-1
clone_size: NA
j_call: TRBJ2-5

cdr3_aa: CAWTQRGNQPQHF
cdr3_nt: TGTGCCTGGACCCAGAGGGGGAATCAGCCCCAGCATTTT
d_call: NA
v_call: TRBV30
clone_size: NA
j_call: TRBJ1-5

cdr3_aa: CASSLDQETQYF
cdr3_nt: TGTGCCAGCAGCTTGGACCAAGAGACCCAGTACTTC
d_call: NA
v_call: TRBV11-3
clone_size: NA
j_call: TRBJ2-5

cdr3_aa: CASRLLAGGPNEQFF
cdr3_nt: TGTGCCAGCAGACTATTAGCGGGGGGCCCCAATGAGCAGTTCTTC
d_call: TRBD2
v_call: TRBV6-1
clone_size: NA
j_call: TRBJ2-1

cdr3_aa: CAWNPGQPNQPQHF
cdr3_nt: TGTGCCTGGAATCCGGGACAGCCCAATCAGCCCCAGCATTTT
d_call: TRBD1
v_call: TRBV30
clone_size: few
j_call: TRBJ1-5

cdr3_aa: CASSQLGGVGQDGYTF
cdr3_nt: TGTGCCAGCAGCCAACTTGGAGGGGTAGGGCAGGATGGCTACACCTTC
d_call: NA
v_call: TRBV7-6
clone_size: NA
j_call: TRBJ1-2

cdr3_aa: CASSSQGYEQYF
cdr3_nt: TGCGCCAGCAGCTCACAGGGGTACGAGCAGTACTTC
d_call: TRBD1
v_call: TRBV5-1
clone_size: NA
j_call: TRBJ2-7

cdr3_aa: CASSTGLAITDTQYF
cdr3_nt: TGTGCCAGCAGCACAGGACTAGCGATCACAGATACGCAGTATTTT
d_call: TRBD2
v_call: TRBV5-6
clone_size: NA
j_call: TRBJ2-3

cdr3_aa: CASSLARVPSDTIYF
cdr3_nt: TGTGCCAGCAGCTTGGCGCGGGTCCCGTCTGACACCATATATTTT
d_call: NA
v_call: TRBV5-8
clone_size: NA
j_call: TRBJ1-3

cdr3_aa: CASSYRGLRQPQHF
cdr3_nt: TGTGCCAGTAGCTACAGGGGTCTTAGGCAGCCCCAGCATTTT
d_call: TRBD1
v_call: TRBV19
clone_size: NA
j_call: TRBJ1-5

cdr3_aa: CASSLGLAGFTDTQYF
cdr3_nt: TGTGCCAGCAGCCTCGGACTAGCGGGGTTCACAGATACGCAGTATTTT
d_call: TRBD2
v_call: TRBV7-6
clone_size: NA
j_call: TRBJ2-3

cdr3_aa: CASSQGRSPMNTEAFF
cdr3_nt: TGTGCCAGTAGTCAGGGCCGCTCACCAATGAACACTGAAGCTTTCTTT
d_call: NA
v_call: TRBV19
clone_size: NA
j_call: TRBJ1-1

cdr3_aa: CASSYSLGGGYTF
cdr3_nt: TGTGCCAGCAGTTACTCTCTAGGGGGAGGCTACACCTTC
d_call: NA
v_call: TRBV6-5
clone_size: NA
j_call: TRBJ1-2

cdr3_aa: CASSPGQGATYEQYF
cdr3_nt: TGCGCCAGCAGCCCGGGACAGGGGGCGACCTACGAGCAGTACTTC
d_call: TRBD1
v_call: TRBV5-1
clone_size: once
j_call: TRBJ2-7

cdr3_aa: CASLRGGLESEKLFF
cdr3_nt: TGTGCCAGCCTAAGGGGCGGGCTCGAGAGTGAAAAACTGTTTTTT
d_call: NA
v_call: TRBV2
clone_size: NA
j_call: TRBJ1-4

cdr3_aa: CASSLDSYNSPLHF
cdr3_nt: TGTGCCAGCAGCCTGGACAGCTATAATTCACCCCTCCACTTT
d_call: NA
v_call: TRBV7-2
clone_size: NA
j_call: TRBJ1-6

cdr3_aa: CASSRDGYTEAFF
cdr3_nt: TGTGCCAGCAGCCGTGATGGGTACACTGAAGCTTTCTTT
d_call: NA
v_call: TRBV14
clone_size: NA
j_call: TRBJ1-1

cdr3_aa: CASSQVWGQAANTGELFF
cdr3_nt: TGTGCCAGCAGTCAGGTTTGGGGGCAGGCGGCGAACACCGGGGAGCTGTTTTTT
d_call: NA
v_call: TRBV2
clone_size: NA
j_call: TRBJ2-2

cdr3_aa: CAWSKGVGEQYF
cdr3_nt: TGTGCCTGGAGTAAAGGTGTTGGAGAGCAGTACTTC
d_call: NA
v_call: TRBV30
clone_size: NA
j_call: TRBJ2-7

cdr3_aa: CASSFFQVGGNSPLHF
cdr3_nt: TGTGCCAGCAGCTTTTTCCAAGTGGGGGGGAATTCACCCCTCCACTTT
d_call: NA
v_call: TRBV7-9
clone_size: NA
j_call: TRBJ1-6

cdr3_aa: CASSLGPLFWAFF
cdr3_nt: TGCGCCAGCAGCTTGGGGCCCCTTTTCTGGGCTTTCTTT
d_call: NA
v_call: TRBV5-1
clone_size: NA
j_call: TRBJ1-1

cdr3_aa: CASSLHPGPRGTGELFF
cdr3_nt: TGTGCCAGCAGCTTACACCCCGGACCGCGGGGCACCGGGGAGCTGTTTTTT
d_call: NA
v_call: TRBV11-3
clone_size: NA
j_call: TRBJ2-2

cdr3_aa: CATKRTTANYGYTF
cdr3_nt: TGTGCCACCAAAAGGACGACCGCTAACTATGGCTACACCTTC
d_call: NA
v_call: TRBV19
clone_size: few
j_call: TRBJ1-2